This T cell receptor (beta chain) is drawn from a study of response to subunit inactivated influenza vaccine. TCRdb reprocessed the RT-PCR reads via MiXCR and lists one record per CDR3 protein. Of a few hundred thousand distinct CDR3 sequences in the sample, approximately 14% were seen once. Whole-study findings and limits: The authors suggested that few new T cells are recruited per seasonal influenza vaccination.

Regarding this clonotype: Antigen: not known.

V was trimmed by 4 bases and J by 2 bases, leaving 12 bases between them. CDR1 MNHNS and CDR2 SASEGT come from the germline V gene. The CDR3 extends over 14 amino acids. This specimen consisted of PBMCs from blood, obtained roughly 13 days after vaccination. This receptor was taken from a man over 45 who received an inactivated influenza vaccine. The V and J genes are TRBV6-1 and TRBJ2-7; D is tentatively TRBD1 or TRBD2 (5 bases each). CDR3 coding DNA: TGTGCCAGCAGTGCACCGGGACGGCCCTACGAGCAGTACTTC. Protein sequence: CASSAPGRPYEQYF.